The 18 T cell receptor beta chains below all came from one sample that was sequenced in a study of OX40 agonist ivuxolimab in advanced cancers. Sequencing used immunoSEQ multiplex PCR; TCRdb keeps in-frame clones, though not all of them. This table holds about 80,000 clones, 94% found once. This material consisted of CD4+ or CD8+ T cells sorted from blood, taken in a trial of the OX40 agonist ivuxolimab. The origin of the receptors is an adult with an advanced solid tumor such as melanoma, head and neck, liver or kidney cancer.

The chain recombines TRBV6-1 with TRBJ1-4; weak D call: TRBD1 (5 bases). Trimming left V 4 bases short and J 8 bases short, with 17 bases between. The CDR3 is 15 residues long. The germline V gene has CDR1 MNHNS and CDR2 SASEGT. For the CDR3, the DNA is TGTGCCAGCAGTGTTACCAGGGACCATCGGGAAAAACTGTTTTTT. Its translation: CASSVTRDHREKLFF.

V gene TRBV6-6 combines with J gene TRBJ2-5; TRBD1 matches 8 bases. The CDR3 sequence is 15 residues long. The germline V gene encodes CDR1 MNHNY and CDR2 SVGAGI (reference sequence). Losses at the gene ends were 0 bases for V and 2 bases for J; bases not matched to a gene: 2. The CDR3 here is CASSYSDRVQETQYF. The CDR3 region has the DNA TGTGCCAGCAGTTACTCGGACAGGGTACAAGAGACCCAGTACTTC.

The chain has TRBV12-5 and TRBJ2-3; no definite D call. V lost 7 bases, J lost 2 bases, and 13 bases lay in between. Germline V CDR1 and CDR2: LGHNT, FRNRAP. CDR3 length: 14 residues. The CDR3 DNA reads TGTGCTAGTGCCTTTAATACCTACACAGATACGCAGTATTTT. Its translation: CASAFNTYTDTQYF.

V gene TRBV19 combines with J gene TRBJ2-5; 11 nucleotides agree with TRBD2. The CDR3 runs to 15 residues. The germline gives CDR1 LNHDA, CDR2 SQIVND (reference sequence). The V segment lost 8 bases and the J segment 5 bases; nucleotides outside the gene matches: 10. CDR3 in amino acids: CASGEGLAALETQYF. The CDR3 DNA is TGTGCCAGTGGGGAGGGACTAGCGGCCTTGGAGACCCAGTACTTC.

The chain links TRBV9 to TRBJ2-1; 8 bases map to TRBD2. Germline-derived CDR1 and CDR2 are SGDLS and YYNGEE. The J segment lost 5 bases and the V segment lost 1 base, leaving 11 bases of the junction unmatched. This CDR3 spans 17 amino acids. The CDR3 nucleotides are TGTGCCAGCAGCGTAAAACCCCGGGAGGGCCTCGACAATGAGCAGTTCTTC. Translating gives CASSVKPREGLDNEQFF.

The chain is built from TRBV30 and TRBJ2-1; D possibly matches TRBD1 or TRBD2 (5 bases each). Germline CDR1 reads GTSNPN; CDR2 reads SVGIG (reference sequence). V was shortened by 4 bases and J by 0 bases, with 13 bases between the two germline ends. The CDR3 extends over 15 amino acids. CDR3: CAWTPGPTSYNEQFF. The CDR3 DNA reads TGTGCCTGGACCCCGGGACCGACCTCCTACAATGAGCAGTTCTTC.

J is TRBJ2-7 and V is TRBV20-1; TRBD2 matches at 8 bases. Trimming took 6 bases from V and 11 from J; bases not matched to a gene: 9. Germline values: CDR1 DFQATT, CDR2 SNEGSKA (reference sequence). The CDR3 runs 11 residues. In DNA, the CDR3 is TGCAGTGCAGGGGATAGCGGGGATGAGTACTTC. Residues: CSAGDSGDEYF.

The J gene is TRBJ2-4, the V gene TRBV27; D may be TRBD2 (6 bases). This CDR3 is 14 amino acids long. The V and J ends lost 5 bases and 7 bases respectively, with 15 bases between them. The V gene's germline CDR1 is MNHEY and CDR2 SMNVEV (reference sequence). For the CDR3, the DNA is TGTGCCAGCAGTCTACGGGCTGGGGGGAACATTCAGTACTTC. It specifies CASSLRAGGNIQYF.

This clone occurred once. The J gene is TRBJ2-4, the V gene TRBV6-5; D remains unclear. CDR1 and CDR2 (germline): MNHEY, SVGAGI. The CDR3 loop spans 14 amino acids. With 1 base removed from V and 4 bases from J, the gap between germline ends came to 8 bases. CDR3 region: CASSYYGPKNIQYF. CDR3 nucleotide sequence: TGTGCCAGCAGTTACTATGGTCCGAAAAACATTCAGTACTTC.

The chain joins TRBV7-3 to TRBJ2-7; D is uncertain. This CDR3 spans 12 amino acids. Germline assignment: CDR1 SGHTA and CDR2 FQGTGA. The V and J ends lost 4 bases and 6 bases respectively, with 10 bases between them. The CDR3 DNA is TGTGCCAGCAGCTCAGTCGGTGGCGAGCAGTACTTC. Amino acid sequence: CASSSVGGEQYF.

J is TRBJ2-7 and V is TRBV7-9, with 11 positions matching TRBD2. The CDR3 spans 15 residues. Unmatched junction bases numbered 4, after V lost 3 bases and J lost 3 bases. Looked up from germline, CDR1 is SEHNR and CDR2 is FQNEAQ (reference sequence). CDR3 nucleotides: TGTGCCAGCAGCTTTGCTAGCGGGAGGTACTACGAGCAGTACTTC. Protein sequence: CASSFASGRYYEQYF.

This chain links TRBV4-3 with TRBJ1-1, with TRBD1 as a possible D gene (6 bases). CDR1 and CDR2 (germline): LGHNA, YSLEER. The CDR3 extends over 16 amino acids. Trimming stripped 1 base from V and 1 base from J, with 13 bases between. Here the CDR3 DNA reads TGCGCCAGCAGCCAAGCTACAGGGCCGGAGAACACTGAAGCTTTCTTT. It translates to CASSQATGPENTEAFF.

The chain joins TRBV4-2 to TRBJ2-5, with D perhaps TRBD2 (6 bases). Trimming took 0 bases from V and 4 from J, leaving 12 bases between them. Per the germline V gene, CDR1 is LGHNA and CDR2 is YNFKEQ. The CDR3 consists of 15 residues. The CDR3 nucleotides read TGTGCCAGCAGCCAAGAGGCGGGAATAATAGAGACCCAGTACTTC. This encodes CASSQEAGIIETQYF.

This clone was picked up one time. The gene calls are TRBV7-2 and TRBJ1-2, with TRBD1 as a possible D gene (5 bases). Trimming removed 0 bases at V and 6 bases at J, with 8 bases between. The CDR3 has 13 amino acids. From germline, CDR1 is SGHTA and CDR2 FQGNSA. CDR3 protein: CASSLAGVDGYTF. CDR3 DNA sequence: TGTGCCAGCAGCTTAGCAGGGGTGGATGGCTACACCTTC.

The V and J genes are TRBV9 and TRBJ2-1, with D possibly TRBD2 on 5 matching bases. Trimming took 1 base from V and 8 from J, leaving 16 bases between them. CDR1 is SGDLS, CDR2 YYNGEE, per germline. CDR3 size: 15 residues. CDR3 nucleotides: TGTGCCAGCAGCGTACCCTCCCAGGCGGGCGATGAGCAGTTCTTC. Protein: CASSVPSQAGDEQFF.

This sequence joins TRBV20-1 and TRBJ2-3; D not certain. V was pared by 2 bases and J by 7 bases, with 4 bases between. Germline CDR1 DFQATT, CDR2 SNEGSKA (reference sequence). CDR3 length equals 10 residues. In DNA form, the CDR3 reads TGCAGTGCTAGACAAAATACGCAGTATTTT. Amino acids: CSARQNTQYF.

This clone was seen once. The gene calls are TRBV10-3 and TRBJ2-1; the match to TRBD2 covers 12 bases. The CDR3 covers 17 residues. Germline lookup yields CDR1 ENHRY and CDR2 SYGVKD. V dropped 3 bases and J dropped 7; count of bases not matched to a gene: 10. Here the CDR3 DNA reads TGTGCCATCAGTGACCAACAACTAGCGGGAGGAGTAAATGAGCAGTTCTTC. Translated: CAISDQQLAGGVNEQFF.

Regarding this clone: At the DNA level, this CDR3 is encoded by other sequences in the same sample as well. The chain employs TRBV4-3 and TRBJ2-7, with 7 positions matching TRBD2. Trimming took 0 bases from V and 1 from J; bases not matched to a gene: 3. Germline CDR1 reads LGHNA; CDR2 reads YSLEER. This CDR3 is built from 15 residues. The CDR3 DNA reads TGCGCCAGCAGCCAAGAGGGTAGCGGGTCCTACGAGCAGTACTTC. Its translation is CASSQEGSGSYEQYF.